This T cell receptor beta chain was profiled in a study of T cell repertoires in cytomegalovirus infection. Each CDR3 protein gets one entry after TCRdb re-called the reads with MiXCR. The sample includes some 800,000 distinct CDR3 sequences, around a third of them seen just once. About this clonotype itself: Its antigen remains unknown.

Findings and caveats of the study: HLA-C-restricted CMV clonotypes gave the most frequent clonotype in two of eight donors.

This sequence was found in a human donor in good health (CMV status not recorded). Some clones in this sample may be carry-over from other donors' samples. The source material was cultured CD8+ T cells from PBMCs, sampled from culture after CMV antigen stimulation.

The CDR3, as DNA: TGTGCCAGCAGTTTAGGTTTTGAGCAGTTCTTC. It specifies CASSLGFEQFF. The chain combines TRBV27 with TRBJ2-1, with D uncertain. The V gene's germline CDR1 is MNHEY and CDR2 SMNVEV (reference sequence). V lost 2 bases and J lost 9, with 5 bases in between. The CDR3 runs 11 residues.